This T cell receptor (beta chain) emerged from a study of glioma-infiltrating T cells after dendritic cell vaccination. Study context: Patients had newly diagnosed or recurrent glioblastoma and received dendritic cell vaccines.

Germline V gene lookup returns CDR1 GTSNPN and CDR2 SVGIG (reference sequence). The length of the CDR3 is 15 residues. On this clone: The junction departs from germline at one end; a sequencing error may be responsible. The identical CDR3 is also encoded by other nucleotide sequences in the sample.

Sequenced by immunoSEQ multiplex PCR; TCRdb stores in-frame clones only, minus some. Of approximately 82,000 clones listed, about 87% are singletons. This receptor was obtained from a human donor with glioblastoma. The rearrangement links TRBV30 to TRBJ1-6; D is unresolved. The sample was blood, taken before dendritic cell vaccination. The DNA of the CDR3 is TGTGCCTGGAGTCCCAAGAGCGTGGATAATTCCCCCCTCCACTTT. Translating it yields CAWSPKSVDNSPLHF. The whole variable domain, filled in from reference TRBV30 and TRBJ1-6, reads SQTIHQWPATLVQPVGSPLSLECTVEGTSNPNLYWYRQAAGRGLQLLFYSVGIGQISSEVPQNLSASRPQDRQFILSSKKLLLSDSGFYLCAWSPKSVDNSPLHFGNGTRLTVT.